This T cell receptor beta chain was found in a study of T-cell reconstitution after alpha-beta-depleted transplantation in children. As for this clonotype: Since a much larger clone is just one base distant, this may be a read error.

The V gene's germline CDR1 is MNHNS and CDR2 SASEGT. The CDR3 extends over 18 amino acids. The library targeted TCRbeta and was prepared with unique molecular identifiers. Each CDR3 protein gets one entry after TCRdb re-called the PCR reads with MiXCR. The table lists 640,000 or so distinct CDR3 sequences, 16% of them singletons. The clonotype comes from a human donor who donated a stem cell graft to a child with acute myeloid leukemia. This specimen was PBMCs from the stem cell graft donor, taken from the stem cell graft. The chain recombines TRBV6-1 with TRBJ1-1; D is unclear. CDR3 bases: TGTGCCAGCAGTGGACGACCGGGCACCGTCGGATTCGGCACTGCAGCTTTCTTT. It codes for CASSGRPGTVGFGTAAFF.